This T cell receptor beta chain was obtained from a study of T-cell reconstitution after alpha-beta-depleted transplantation in children. Germline assignment: CDR1 MNHNS and CDR2 SASEGT. CDR3 length: 11 residues. V shed 9 bases and J 5 bases; nucleotides not matched to a gene: 3. Study-wide results and caveats: Several hundred expanded graft clones reportedly were the source of alpha-beta T cells about two months after transplant. It was newly produced T cells that mostly accounted for T-cell counts and diversity one year after transplant. The high TCRbeta diversity at day 60 in some patients came from surviving recipient T cells and thymic progenitors.

On this clonotype: Its antigen is not identified.

Unique molecular identifiers were incorporated into the prepared TCRbeta library. TCRdb itself ran the PCR reads through MiXCR, one entry per CDR3 protein. The data contain fewer than 1 million distinct CDR3 sequences, 16% of them singletons. The chain is built from TRBV6-1 and TRBJ2-7, with 8 bases lining up with TRBD2. This TCR was recovered from a male patient aged 5 to 17 who had a stem cell transplant for acute lymphoblastic leukemia, so the T cells may come from the graft donor. The material sequenced was PBMCs, mostly from graft donor cells, taken 360 days after TCRalphabeta/CD19-depleted stem cell transplant. The CDR3 DNA sequence: TGTGCCAGTGGAGCGGGAGACGAGCAGTACTTC. Its translation: CASGAGDEQYF.